The 21 T cell receptor beta chains presented below share a single source sample, sequenced in a study of early T cells in non-severe SARS-CoV-2 infection. TCRdb reprocessed the 5' RACE reads with MiXCR, giving one entry per CDR3 protein. Seen here are fewer than 80,000 distinct CDR3 sequences, about 9% observed once, and the top ten hold 5.9%. Sequenced sample: whole blood. All receptors come from an adult who was a healthcare worker with PCR-confirmed SARS-CoV-2 infection or an uninfected control (not recorded which).

The V and J genes are TRBV5-1 and TRBJ1-2; no reliable D call. Per germline, CDR1 SGHRS and CDR2 YFSETQ. Trimming shortened V by 4 bases and J by 2 bases, and 12 bases separated the two germline ends. The CDR3 has 14 amino acids. CDR3 sequence (DNA): TGCGCCAGCAGCCTTCAGACAAGCAACTATGGCTACACCTTC. Translating it yields CASSLQTSNYGYTF. The complete variable domain, with remaining parts taken from reference TRBV5-1 and TRBJ1-2, reads KAGVTQTPRYLIKTRGQQVTLSCSPISGHRSVSWYQQTPGQGLQFLFEYFSETQRNKGNFPGRFSGRQFSNSRSEMNVSTLELGDSALYLCASSLQTSNYGYTFGSGTRLTVV.

This clonotype was picked up many times. The chain carries TRBV19 and TRBJ1-5; D remains ambiguous. CDR1 and CDR2 (germline): LNHDA, SQIVND (reference sequence). The CDR3 runs to 15 residues. The germline V and J ends were trimmed by 3 bases and 0 bases, with 9 bases remaining between them. DNA for the CDR3: TGTGCCAGTAGTATTGGCAGATATAGCAATCAGCCCCAGCATTTT. It yields the protein CASSIGRYSNQPQHF.

V usage is TRBV2 and J usage is TRBJ1-1, with D maybe TRBD1 (6 bases). This CDR3 is 12 amino acids long. V lost 5 bases and J 4 bases, leaving 8 bases between the germline ends. Germline V CDR1 and CDR2: SNHLY, FYNNEI. CDR3 in DNA: TGTGCCAGCAGTCAACAGGGCACTGAAGCTTTCTTT. It is translated as CASSQQGTEAFF.

This clonotype showed up many times. The CDR3 region is CASSWDLGGQTQYF. DNA for the CDR3: TGCGCCAGCAGCTGGGACCTCGGCGGGCAGACCCAGTACTTC. The rearrangement uses TRBV5-1 and TRBJ2-5; D may be TRBD1 or TRBD2 (5 bases each). Germline CDR1 is SGHRS and CDR2 is YFSETQ. The CDR3 is 14 amino acids. V lost 3 bases, J lost 6 bases, and 15 bases lay in between.

This clonotype was counted many times. V gene TRBV14 combines with J gene TRBJ1-6; no clear D gene. The CDR3 contains 13 residues. CDR1 is SGHDN, CDR2 FVKESK, per germline. V gave up 4 bases and J gave up 7 bases, with 8 bases separating them. CDR3 in amino acids: CASSPGTNSPLHF. The DNA for the CDR3 is TGTGCCAGCAGCCCGGGTACAAATTCACCCCTCCACTTT.

CDR3 region: CSARGSRTAYSYEQYF. The CDR3 nucleotides read TGCAGTGCTAGGGGAAGTAGGACAGCGTATTCCTACGAGCAGTACTTC. V usage is TRBV20-1 and J usage is TRBJ2-7; tentative D call: TRBD1 (6 bases). This CDR3 region has 16 residues. CDR1 is DFQATT and CDR2 is SNEGSKA in the germline V gene (reference sequence). The germline V and J ends were trimmed by 3 bases and 1 base, with 19 bases remaining between them.

This clonotype turned up a few times. The rearrangement joins TRBV5-1 to TRBJ1-2; D is unresolved. CDR3 length equals 15 residues. CDR1 SGHRS and CDR2 YFSETQ come from the germline V gene. The ends were cut back, 3 bases at V and 0 bases at J, with 12 bases in the middle. CDR3 loop: CASSSDGSPNYGYTF. DNA for the CDR3: TGCGCCAGCAGCTCGGATGGTTCACCTAACTATGGCTACACCTTC.

There are many counts of this clonotype. The genes are TRBV3-1 and TRBJ1-4, with 9 nucleotides matching TRBD1. Trimming cost V 2 bases and J 7 bases; bases outside gene matches: 5. CDR1 and CDR2 (germline): LGHDT, YNNKEL (reference sequence). This CDR3 contains 15 residues. The CDR3 sequence: CASSQFLTGGEKLFF. The DNA for the CDR3 is TGTGCCAGCAGCCAATTTTTGACAGGGGGTGAAAAACTGTTTTTT.

This clonotype has only a few counts. The chain uses TRBV6-6 and TRBJ2-7; D uncertain. The CDR3 is 15 amino acids. V lost 2 bases and J lost 3, with 14 bases in between. Germline CDR1 MNHNY, CDR2 SVGAGI (reference sequence). The CDR3 DNA reads as TGTGCCAGCAGTTACATCGAAAGGGCTAACTACGAGCAGTACTTC. Translation gives CASSYIERANYEQYF.

The rearrangement joins TRBV9 to TRBJ2-3; D is perhaps TRBD1 or TRBD2 (7 bases each). CDR1 and CDR2 (germline): SGDLS, YYNGEE. This CDR3 has 15 residues. The V and J ends lost 4 bases and 5 bases respectively, with 17 bases between them. CDR3 nucleotides: TGTGCCAGCAGCCCCCAGGGGGAGGGGATAGATACGCAGTATTTT. It translates to CASSPQGEGIDTQYF.

This clonotype was observed at least ten times. V and J are TRBV5-1 and TRBJ1-6, with D possibly being TRBD1 (5 bases). CDR3 size: 14 residues. Germline CDR1 is SGHRS and CDR2 is YFSETQ. The ends were cut back, 0 bases at V and 10 bases at J, with 11 bases in the middle. In DNA, the CDR3 is TGCGCCAGCAGCTTGGAAGGGGAAACGTCACCCCTCCACTTT. It codes for CASSLEGETSPLHF.

This clonotype was seen at least ten times. The chain links TRBV7-9 to TRBJ1-1; a possible D gene is TRBD1 (5 bases). Trimming shortened V by 2 bases and J by 4 bases, and 11 bases separated the two germline ends. The CDR3 length is 14 residues. The germline CDR1 and CDR2 sequences are SEHNR and FQNEAQ (reference sequence). The CDR3 DNA is TGTGCCAGCAGCTTATCTTCGGGACTCACTGAAGCTTTCTTT. Its translation: CASSLSSGLTEAFF.

The genes are TRBV29-1 and TRBJ2-3, with TRBD2 matching 10 bases. Looked up from germline, CDR1 is SQVTM and CDR2 is ANQGSEA. There are 14 residues in the CDR3. The V and J ends lost 4 bases and 3 bases, in that order; junction bases with no gene match: 4. CDR3 DNA sequence: TGCAGCGTTGTCCTAGCGGGGGCTACAGATACGCAGTATTTT. Amino acid sequence: CSVVLAGATDTQYF.

This clonotype was detected a few times. The chain has TRBV5-4 and TRBJ1-1, with TRBD1 matching 12 bases. The CDR3 has 16 residues. CDR1 and CDR2 (germline): SGHNT, YYREEE (reference sequence). Trimming removed 4 bases from V and 6 bases from J; junction bases left unmatched: 10. For the CDR3, the DNA is TGTGCCAGCAGCGGACGGGACAGGGGGCTTGTGCCTGAAGCTTTCTTT. Its translation: CASSGRDRGLVPEAFF.

CDR3 coding DNA: TGTGCCAGCAGCCTAGGCGGGACAGCCTACAATGAGCAGTTCTTC. It translates to CASSLGGTAYNEQFF. The chain carries TRBV7-2 and TRBJ2-1; possibly TRBD1 for D (7 bases). The length of the CDR3 is 15 residues. CDR1 and CDR2 (germline): SGHTA, FQGNSA. The V and J ends lost 5 bases and 2 bases respectively, with 13 bases between them.

This clonotype was counted many times. CDR3: CSAREGTGAYGYTF. CDR3 bases: TGCAGTGCTAGAGAGGGGACAGGGGCCTATGGCTACACCTTC. The chain employs TRBV20-1 and TRBJ1-2; 10 bases match TRBD1. This CDR3 contains 14 residues. Germline lookup yields CDR1 DFQATT and CDR2 SNEGSKA (reference sequence). After removal of 0 bases from V and 4 bases from J, the junction contained 2 bases not matched to a gene.

The chain has TRBV10-3 and TRBJ2-2, with D tentatively TRBD2 (5 bases). The germline CDR1 and CDR2 sequences are ENHRY and SYGVKD. V lost 8 bases and J lost 4, with 11 bases in between. The CDR3 is 13 residues long. Written as DNA, the CDR3 is TGTGCCATCCGCACTGGAGGCACCGGGGAGCTGTTTTTT. It codes for CAIRTGGTGELFF.

The rearrangement links TRBV20-1 to TRBJ2-1, with D possibly matching TRBD2 (6 bases). CDR3 size: 14 residues. CDR1 is DFQATT and CDR2 is SNEGSKA in the germline V gene (reference sequence). V lost 5 bases and J lost 0, with 11 bases in between. The CDR3 protein is CSALGTLSYNEQFF. The CDR3 DNA follows: TGCAGTGCTCTCGGGACTCTCTCCTACAATGAGCAGTTCTTC.

This clonotype was seen many times. The chain combines TRBV11-2 with TRBJ2-7; weak D call: TRBD1 (6 bases). V lost 0 bases and J 5 bases, leaving 14 bases between the germline ends. The length of the CDR3 is 15 residues. CDR1 and CDR2 from the germline V gene are SGHAT and FQNNGV. The CDR3 coding sequence is TGTGCCAGCAGCTTAGATCCGGGACACGAAGACGAGCAGTACTTC. This sequence encodes CASSLDPGHEDEQYF.

In its sample, this clonotype was seen many times. This chain connects TRBV18 to TRBJ1-1, with D possibly being TRBD1 (5 bases). This CDR3 region has 14 residues. V lost 3 bases to trimming and J lost 0 bases, with 8 bases between them. CDR1 and CDR2 from the germline V gene are KGHSH and LQKENI. The CDR3, as DNA: TGTGCCAGCTCACCCGGGACGGTGAACACTGAAGCTTTCTTT. Amino acid sequence: CASSPGTVNTEAFF.

The gene calls are TRBV4-3 and TRBJ2-7; D is possibly TRBD2 (6 bases). The CDR3 runs 15 residues. Germline V gene data show CDR1 as LGHNA and CDR2 as YSLEER. Trimming pared 0 bases from V and 4 bases from J, leaving 13 bases between. The CDR3 spells CASSQDPRRDYEQYF. The CDR3 DNA reads as TGCGCCAGCAGCCAAGATCCCCGGAGGGATTACGAGCAGTACTTC.